A selection of T cell receptor beta chains follows, all from one sample in a study of neoadjuvant anti-PD-1 for oral cavity cancer. Clones were read by immunoSEQ multiplex PCR, and TCRdb kept only the in-frame ones, dropping some. Among approximately 83,000 clones, more than 80% were seen once, and the ten largest hold around 3.1%. Source: PBMCs, taken before nivolumab (anti-PD-1) treatment. Source of these receptors: a person between 40 and 80 years old with oral cavity squamous cell carcinoma. Both conserved end residues are part of each CDR3. D genes are given only for firm matches. A row's size may be missing; if present it is once, few, many or a size class.

j_call v_call d_call clone_size cdr3_aa cdr3_nt
TRBJ1-5 TRBV7-9 TRBD1 medium-sized CASSLSATGDAQPQHF TGTGCCAGCAGCTTATCCGCGACAGGGGACGCTCAGCCCCAGCATTTT
TRBJ2-6 TRBV4-2 . . CASSQDLHPNSGANVLTF TGTGCCAGCAGCCAAGATCTTCATCCTAACTCTGGGGCCAACGTCCTGACTTTC
TRBJ1-3 TRBV6-5 . . CASTRQRDGNTIYF TGTGCCAGCACCCGACAGCGAGATGGAAACACCATATATTTT
TRBJ2-7 TRBV14 . . CASSQAHEQYF TGTGCCAGCAGCCAAGCACACGAGCAGTACTTC
TRBJ1-2 TRBV19 . . CASSIGRANYGYTF TGTGCCAGTAGTATTGGGAGAGCTAACTATGGCTACACCTTC
TRBJ2-7 TRBV4-1 TRBD2 . CASSQDLPAFSSGMGEQYF TGCGCCAGCAGCCAAGATCTCCCGGCATTCTCTAGCGGGATGGGCGAGCAGTACTTC
TRBJ1-3 TRBV25-1 TRBD1 many CASSPGTGPGNTIYF TGTGCCAGCAGTCCCGGGACAGGGCCTGGAAACACCATATATTTT
TRBJ2-5 TRBV9 . . CASSPNDMAETQYF TGTGCCAGCAGCCCTAATGATATGGCGGAGACCCAGTACTTC
TRBJ1-1 TRBV19 . once CASSPGPLGTEAFF TGTGCCAGTAGTCCCGGGCCCCTTGGCACTGAAGCTTTCTTT
TRBJ1-5 TRBV19 . . CASHALGQPQHF TGTGCCAGCCACGCGCTGGGACAGCCCCAGCATTTT
TRBJ1-3 TRBV19 . . CASHRIGVGNTIYF TGTGCCAGTCATCGGATCGGGGTAGGAAACACCATATATTTT
TRBJ2-3 TRBV6-1 TRBD1 . CASSRGQGGTDTQYF TGTGCCAGCAGTAGGGGACAGGGAGGAACAGATACGCAGTATTTT
TRBJ2-1 TRBV9 TRBD1 . CASSVGGQGSNNEQFF TGTGCCAGCAGCGTAGGGGGACAGGGGTCGAACAATGAGCAGTTCTTC
TRBJ2-7 TRBV2 . . CASSEVTNPYEQYF TGTGCCAGCAGTGAAGTAACAAACCCCTACGAGCAGTACTTC
TRBJ2-7 TRBV11-1 TRBD2 . CASSRSGSRSEQYF TGTGCCAGCAGCCGAAGCGGGAGTCGGAGCGAGCAGTACTTC
TRBJ1-1 TRBV10-1 . . CASSESGGVNTEAFF TGCGCCAGCAGTGAATCGGGCGGGGTGAACACTGAAGCTTTCTTT
TRBJ1-5 TRBV2 TRBD1 . CASSEAAGGWQPQHF TGTGCCAGCAGTGAAGCGGCAGGGGGCTGGCAGCCCCAGCATTTT
TRBJ1-2 TRBV15 TRBD1 few CATSHTGTGSGYTF TGTGCCACCAGCCACACGGGGACAGGGAGCGGCTACACCTTC
TRBJ2-7 TRBV29-1 TRBD2 . CSVEWRGADGYEQYF TGCAGCGTTGAATGGCGGGGGGCAGATGGCTACGAGCAGTACTTC
TRBJ2-7 TRBV5-1 TRBD1 . CASSDDRGSYEQYF TGCGCCAGCAGCGACGACAGGGGCTCCTACGAGCAGTACTTC
TRBJ1-1 TRBV4-1 . . CASSQAITRGTYDTEAFF TGCGCCAGCAGCCAAGCTATCACTAGGGGGACATATGACACTGAAGCTTTCTTT
TRBJ1-2 TRBV6-6 . . CASSYDTGFGYTF TGTGCCAGCAGTTACGACACAGGGTTTGGCTACACCTTC
TRBJ1-1 TRBV4-1 . . CASSQYKAGNTEAFF TGCGCCAGCAGCCAATATAAGGCGGGGAACACTGAAGCTTTCTTT
TRBJ2-1 TRBV6-1 . . CASSPRGENEQFF TGTGCCAGCAGTCCCCGGGGCGAGAATGAGCAGTTCTTC
TRBJ2-1 TRBV19 TRBD2 . CASNQREGYNEQFF TGTGCCAGTAACCAGCGGGAGGGGTACAATGAGCAGTTCTTC
TRBJ2-3 TRBV5-1 . . CASSLAQTTDTQYF TGCGCCAGCAGCTTGGCACAGACAACAGATACGCAGTATTTT
TRBJ2-3 TRBV7-2 TRBD2 . CASSIDVAGGTDTQYF TGTGCCAGCAGTATTGACGTAGCGGGAGGCACAGATACGCAGTATTTT
TRBJ2-2 TRBV25-1 . . CASSSAPNTGELFF TGTGCCAGCAGCTCCGCACCCAACACCGGTGAGCTGTTTTTT
TRBJ1-1 TRBV6-5 . . CASSPVVSGTEAFF TGTGCCAGCAGTCCGGTCGTGTCGGGCACTGAAGCTTTCTTT
TRBJ2-3 TRBV5-1 TRBD1 once CASSRDREVYSTDTQYF TGCGCCAGCAGCCGGGACAGGGAGGTATACAGCACAGATACGCAGTATTTT
TRBJ2-7 TRBV6-5 . once CASSSWAGVQYF TGTGCCAGCAGTTCCTGGGCCGGTGTGCAGTACTTC
TRBJ2-2 TRBV27 . . CASSLPRGGNTGELFF TGTGCCAGCAGTTTACCCCGAGGCGGAAACACCGGGGAGCTGTTTTTT
TRBJ1-1 TRBV4-1 TRBD1 . CASSHPEDRGNTEAFF TGCGCCAGCAGCCATCCGGAAGACAGGGGCAACACTGAAGCTTTCTTT
TRBJ2-7 TRBV9 . . CASSVSDGDSYEQYF TGTGCCAGCAGCGTTTCGGACGGAGACTCCTACGAGCAGTACTTC
TRBJ2-3 TRBV11-2 . . CASSQSRGFGDTQYF TGTGCCAGCAGCCAAAGTAGGGGGTTTGGAGATACGCAGTATTTT
TRBJ2-5 TRBV5-1 TRBD2 . CASSLAGGTSVETQYF TGCGCCAGCAGCTTGGCCGGCGGGACTAGCGTGGAGACCCAGTACTTC
TRBJ2-2 TRBV10-1 . once CASSESPTGPTGELFF TGCGCCAGCAGTGAGTCCCCAACAGGCCCCACCGGGGAGCTGTTTTTT
TRBJ1-2 TRBV7-9 TRBD1 . CASDQGDNYGYTF TGTGCCAGCGACCAGGGGGATAACTATGGCTACACCTTC
TRBJ2-7 TRBV19 TRBD2 . CASTPSGRRYEQYF TGTGCCAGTACCCCTAGCGGGAGGAGGTACGAGCAGTACTTC